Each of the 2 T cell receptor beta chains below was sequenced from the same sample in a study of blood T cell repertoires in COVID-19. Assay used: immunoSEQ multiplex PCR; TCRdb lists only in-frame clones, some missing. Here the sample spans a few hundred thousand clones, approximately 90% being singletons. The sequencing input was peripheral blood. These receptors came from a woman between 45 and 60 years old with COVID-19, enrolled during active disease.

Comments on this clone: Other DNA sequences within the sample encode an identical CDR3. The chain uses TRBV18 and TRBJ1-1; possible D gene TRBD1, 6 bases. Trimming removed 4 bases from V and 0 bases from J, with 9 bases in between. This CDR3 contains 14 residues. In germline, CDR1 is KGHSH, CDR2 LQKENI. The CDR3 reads CASSRQGLNTEAFF. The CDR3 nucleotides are TGTGCCAGCTCACGCCAGGGGCTGAACACTGAAGCTTTCTTT.

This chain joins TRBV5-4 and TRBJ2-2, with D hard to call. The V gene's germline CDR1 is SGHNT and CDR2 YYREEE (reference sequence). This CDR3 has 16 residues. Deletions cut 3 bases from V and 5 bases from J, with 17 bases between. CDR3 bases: TGTGCCAGCAGCTCGGTAGGTGCAGCCAGGACCGGGGAGCTGTTTTTT. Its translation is CASSSVGAARTGELFF.